These 22 T cell receptor beta chains originate from one sample sequenced in a study of neurological immune-mediated disorders. Via MiXCR, TCRdb re-called the 5' RACE reads, giving one row per CDR3 protein. Of under 15,000 distinct CDR3 sequences in the sample, about 13% are singletons; the top ten hold about 40%. Material for sequencing was CD8+ T cells from blood. The receptors were gathered from a female donor with HTLV-1-associated myelopathy (HAM/TSP).

This clonotype was observed at least ten times. The chain uses TRBV7-9 and TRBJ2-2; tentatively, D is TRBD2 (6 bases). Looked up from germline, CDR1 is SEHNR and CDR2 is FQNEAQ (reference sequence). The ends were cut back, 4 bases at V and 0 bases at J, with 21 bases in the middle. CDR3 length: 19 amino acids. CDR3 sequence (DNA): TGTGCCAGCAGCTCCCCCACTATAGCGGCCAGCCCGAACACCGGGGAGCTGTTTTTT. This codes for CASSSPTIAASPNTGELFF.

This clonotype was counted ten times or more. The chain uses TRBV6-6 and TRBJ2-3, with D maybe TRBD2 (6 bases). V lost 0 bases and J 8 bases, leaving 15 bases between the germline ends. The germline V gene has CDR1 MNHNY and CDR2 SVGAGI (reference sequence). CDR3 size: 15 residues. The CDR3: CASSYSAGPAFTQYF. In DNA form, the CDR3 reads TGTGCCAGCAGTTACTCTGCGGGACCCGCTTTTACGCAGTATTTT.

This clonotype showed up many times. The genes are TRBV6-2 or TRBV6-3 and TRBJ2-2, with no clear D. This CDR3 contains 16 residues. V was trimmed by 2 bases and J by 1 base, leaving 11 bases between them. Germline V gene lookup returns CDR1 MNHEY and CDR2 SVGEGT. CDR3 sequence: CASSYVQPGNTGELFF. In nucleotides, the CDR3 is TGTGCCAGCAGTTACGTACAGCCCGGGAACACCGGGGAGCTGTTTTTT.

This clonotype was seen ten or more times. The V gene is TRBV7-3, the J gene TRBJ2-3; 7 nucleotides line up with TRBD2. The CDR3 has 15 amino acids. CDR1 and CDR2 from the germline V gene are SGHTA and FQGTGA. V trimming: 4 bases; J trimming: 1 base; junction bases outside the gene matches: 5. CDR3 sequence reads: CASSSGTMGTDTQYF. CDR3 sequence (DNA): TGTGCCAGCAGCTCAGGGACTATGGGCACAGATACGCAGTATTTT.

This clonotype was recorded many times. V usage is TRBV5-1 and J usage is TRBJ1-1; the D is unclear. The ends were cut back, 1 base at V and 7 bases at J, with 5 bases in the middle. The CDR3 has 11 amino acids. Germline V CDR1 and CDR2: SGHRS, YFSETQ. CDR3 region: CASSLSGEAFF. CDR3 nucleotides: TGCGCCAGCAGCTTGTCCGGTGAAGCTTTCTTT.

As regards this clonotype: The limits of the CDR3 on the DNA are not certain, so only TCRdb's listed CDR3 is given. The rearrangement uses TRBV20-1 and TRBJ2-5; the table gives TRBD1 as D, unverified against the DNA. The CDR3 extends over 24 residues, inclusive of both ends. Germline loops: CDR1 DFQATT, CDR2 SNEGSKA (reference sequence). The chain's CDR3 is CSAKDLENYNEQFFGPGGLETQYF.

This clonotype was seen many times. The gene calls are TRBV7-8 and TRBJ2-5; the D call may be TRBD1 or TRBD2 (5 bases each). The CDR3 length is 13 residues. The ends were cut back, 6 bases at V and 2 bases at J, with 10 bases in the middle. The germline gives CDR1 SGHVS, CDR2 FQNEAQ. CDR3 bases: TGTGCCAGCAGGACCAGGGAGCAAGAGACCCAGTACTTC. This codes for CASRTREQETQYF.

This clonotype was detected many times. The chain employs TRBV27 and TRBJ2-7; a possible D gene is TRBD2 (6 bases). Germline CDR1 and CDR2: MNHEY and SMNVEV (reference sequence). CDR3 length: 14 amino acids. The V and J ends lost 6 bases and 0 bases respectively, with 12 bases between them. The CDR3, as DNA: TGTGCCAGCAGCGGACTACCCAGCTCCTACGAGCAGTACTTC. Translating it yields CASSGLPSSYEQYF.

The table lists this clonotype with a few counts. The chain couples TRBV4-1 to TRBJ2-7; 9 positions match TRBD1. CDR3 length: 14 amino acids. Germline V gene lookup returns CDR1 MGHRA and CDR2 YSYEKL. V was clipped by 4 bases and J by 1 base; unmatched bases: 2. The CDR3 DNA is TGCGCCAGCAGCCTCGGGACAGGGTCCTACGAGCAGTACTTC. This codes for CASSLGTGSYEQYF.

This clonotype has a handful of counts. The J gene is TRBJ1-2, the V gene TRBV27; 9 bases match TRBD1. J was trimmed by 7 bases and V by 0 bases; bases with no gene match: 0. The CDR3 extends over 13 amino acids. From germline, CDR1 is MNHEY and CDR2 SMNVEV (reference sequence). The CDR3 loop is CASSLSTGGGYTF. CDR3 nucleotide sequence: TGTGCCAGCAGTTTATCGACAGGGGGTGGCTACACCTTC.

The table lists this clonotype with many counts. The chain has TRBV5-1 and TRBJ2-1; D perhaps matches TRBD2 (6 bases). CDR3 size: 16 residues. The V gene lost 0 bases and the J gene lost 2 bases, with 12 bases spanning the gap. Germline CDR1 reads SGHRS; CDR2 reads YFSETQ. CDR3 loop: CASSLAPGVPYNEQFF. The CDR3 DNA follows: TGCGCCAGCAGCTTGGCTCCGGGAGTACCCTACAATGAGCAGTTCTTC.

This clonotype was found many times. The CDR3 protein is CASSSNTGGNTGELFF. The CDR3 region has the DNA TGTGCCAGCAGCAGCAACACGGGGGGGAACACCGGGGAGCTGTTTTTT. V usage is TRBV7-9 and J usage is TRBJ2-2, with TRBD2 matching 7 bases. The length of the CDR3 is 16 residues. CDR1 and CDR2 from the germline V gene are SEHNR and FQNEAQ (reference sequence). The J segment lost 1 base and the V segment lost 5 bases, leaving 7 bases of the junction unmatched.

This clonotype was seen repeatedly, ten times or more. The V gene is TRBV5-1, the J gene TRBJ2-1, with a weak D call TRBD2 (7 bases). Germline V gene lookup returns CDR1 SGHRS and CDR2 YFSETQ. V was cut by 0 bases and J by 8 bases, with 12 bases left in between. This CDR3 contains 14 residues. Written as DNA, the CDR3 is TGCGCCAGCAGCTTGGAGGGGGAGGGGTATGAGCAGTTCTTC. This sequence encodes CASSLEGEGYEQFF.

This clonotype was detected ten times or more. The rearrangement joins TRBV4-1 to TRBJ2-3; D gene unclear. The CDR3 loop spans 16 amino acids. V lost 4 bases to trimming and J lost 4 bases, with 18 bases between them. Germline-derived CDR1 and CDR2 are MGHRA and YSYEKL. The CDR3 reads CASSRTYLVRSDTQYF. In nucleotides, the CDR3 is TGCGCCAGCAGCCGAACCTACCTAGTACGCTCAGATACGCAGTATTTT.

Ten or more counts support this clonotype. The rearrangement uses TRBV29-1 and TRBJ2-1; 12 bases agree with TRBD2. The CDR3 is made up of 14 amino acids. Germline lookup yields CDR1 SQVTM and CDR2 ANQGSEA. V shed 4 bases, J shed 8 bases, and the junction held 6 bases outside the gene matches. CDR3 protein: CSVASGGANDEQFF. CDR3 DNA sequence: TGCAGCGTTGCTAGCGGGGGGGCCAACGATGAGCAGTTCTTC.

This clonotype is deemed medium-sized. V gene TRBV29-1 combines with J gene TRBJ1-2; D perhaps matches TRBD1 (6 bases). This CDR3 contains 15 residues. In germline, CDR1 is SQVTM, CDR2 ANQGSEA. V was cut by 7 bases and J by 1 base, with 19 bases left in between. The CDR3 bases are TGCAGCGCTTCGTTGGTAGGGGGGGATAACTATGGCTACACCTTC. Amino acid sequence: CSASLVGGDNYGYTF.

In this sample, this clonotype turned up many times. CDR3 sequence reads: CASSSPDRGHPYNEQFF. CDR3 bases: TGCGCCAGCAGCAGCCCGGACAGGGGTCATCCCTACAATGAGCAGTTCTTC. The J gene is TRBJ2-1, the V gene TRBV5-1; TRBD1 agrees at 9 bases. Germline V gene sequence: CDR1 SGHRS, CDR2 YFSETQ. J gave up 2 bases and V 4 bases, and 10 bases lay outside the gene matches. This CDR3 comprises 17 residues.

This clonotype was seen ten or more times. The CDR3 DNA reads TGCAGTGGGAAGGGGACTAACTCCTACGAGCAGTACTTC. It encodes CSGKGTNSYEQYF. The chain uses TRBV20-1 and TRBJ2-7; TRBD2 aligns across 7 bases. This CDR3 comprises 13 residues. With V trimmed by 7 bases and J by 0 bases, 6 bases remained unmatched. Germline CDR1 DFQATT, CDR2 SNEGSKA (reference sequence).

There are many counts of this clonotype. Germline and junction disagree at one end, which may indicate a read error. V gene TRBV4-1 combines with J gene TRBJ2-1, with D tentatively TRBD2 (5 bases). This CDR3 contains 14 residues. Germline loops: CDR1 MGHRA, CDR2 YSYEKL. CDR3: CASSQVDSHNEQFF. The CDR3 DNA sequence: TGCGCCAGCAGCCAAGTGGACTCCCACAATGAGCAGTTCTTC.

Written as DNA, the CDR3 is TGTGCCAGCAGCCAAAGGACACGGTTTCTTGTTGAACTGTTTTTT. Amino acid sequence: CASSQRTRFLVELFF. The genes are TRBV3-1 and TRBJ1-4; weak D call: TRBD1 (5 bases). CDR3 length equals 15 residues. Per the germline V gene, CDR1 is LGHDT and CDR2 is YNNKEL (reference sequence). Trimming took off 2 bases at V and 12 bases at J, with 19 bases between the two ends.

This clonotype came up many times. The V and J genes are TRBV6-5 and TRBJ2-2; no firm D call. This CDR3 has 13 residues. Trimming took off 6 bases at V and 6 bases at J, with 11 bases between the two ends. The V gene's germline CDR1 is MNHEY and CDR2 SVGAGI. The CDR3 is CASSVSPAGELFF. The DNA for the CDR3 is TGTGCCAGCAGCGTTAGCCCCGCCGGGGAGCTGTTTTTT.

This clonotype was detected many times. V and J are TRBV24-1 and TRBJ2-5; D gene uncertain. V lost 2 bases and J lost 3, with 6 bases in between. The CDR3 consists of 13 residues. Per the germline V gene, CDR1 is KGHDR and CDR2 is SFDVKD. DNA for the CDR3: TGTGCCACCAGTGATTCACTAAAAGAGACCCAGTACTTC. Translated, it gives CATSDSLKETQYF.